The clone carrying this TCR beta chain appeared many times. The sample belongs to a study of Graves' ophthalmopathy and Graves' hyperthyroidism. Other autoimmune diseases, uncontrolled infections, pregnancy and lactation each led to patient exclusion. Clinical symptoms, serum thyroxine, TRAb, thyroid ultrasound and orbital computed tomography formed the basis of diagnosis. Amplification targeted the TCR beta CDR3 regions, with RNA transcripts as the source material. Second-round multiplex PCR came after a first-round RT-PCR that employed HTBI primers. TCRdb independently ran MiXCR on the multiplex PCR reads; one entry per CDR3 protein. The sample lists 500,000 to 800,000 distinct CDR3 sequences; just over 40% were seen once. This CDR3 has 12 amino acids. Between the trimmed V and J ends, which lost 5 bases and 9 bases, there was a span of 10 bases. Germline values: CDR1 KGHDR, CDR2 SFDVKD.

Sequenced sample: peripheral blood. This rearrangement joins TRBV24-1 to TRBJ1-5, with D unclear. This receptor was taken from an adult man with Graves' ophthalmopathy. CDR3 protein: CATSARGLPQHF. CDR3 coding DNA: TGTGCCACCAGTGCCCGGGGTTTGCCCCAGCATTTT.